These 32 T cell receptor beta chains came from one sample sequenced in a study of blood T cells in healthy people across ages. Alongside a J-beta primer mix, a sample-barcoded 5' primer served in a second PCR lasting roughly 6 to 11 cycles. One entry per CDR3 protein, called by TCRdb with MiXCR from the 5' RACE reads. The repertoire consists of about 1.8 million distinct CDR3 sequences, with roughly 49% occurring once and the leading ten covering more than 2%. The sample consisted of blood. These receptors were taken from a woman in her thirties or forties in good health.

The rearrangement joins TRBV27 to TRBJ2-1; the match to TRBD1 covers 12 bases. The germline V gene encodes CDR1 MNHEY and CDR2 SMNVEV (reference sequence). The length of the CDR3 is 18 residues. The V segment lost 2 bases and the J segment 7 bases; nucleotides outside the gene matches: 12. The CDR3: CASSLDPPGQGAVNEQFF. CDR3 DNA: TGTGCCAGCAGTTTAGATCCCCCGGGACAGGGGGCTGTGAATGAGCAGTTCTTC.

J is TRBJ2-3 and V is TRBV20-1; TRBD1 might be the D (6 bases). Germline CDR1 and CDR2: DFQATT and SNEGSKA (reference sequence). The V gene lost 0 bases and the J gene lost 0 bases, with 10 bases spanning the gap. The CDR3 is made up of 15 amino acids. The CDR3 sequence is CSAREDRPSTDTQYF. The CDR3 region has the DNA TGCAGTGCTAGAGAAGACAGGCCGAGCACAGATACGCAGTATTTT.

The genes are TRBV19 and TRBJ1-2; D call uncertain. Per the germline V gene, CDR1 is LNHDA and CDR2 is SQIVND (reference sequence). Trimming cost V 6 bases and J 0 bases, with 11 bases left between them. The CDR3 covers 14 residues. DNA of the CDR3: TGTGCCAGTAGCGGACTGAATTCTAACTATGGCTACACCTTC. Translating it yields CASSGLNSNYGYTF.

This clonotype has more than one count but fewer than ten. This chain connects TRBV6-2 or TRBV6-3 to TRBJ2-7; 7 bases align to TRBD1. Trimming at V came to 5 bases and at J to 5 bases, leaving 6 bases not matched to a gene. The CDR3 has 13 amino acids. From germline, CDR1 is MNHEY and CDR2 SVGEGT. CDR3 in amino acids: CASSPNRGNEQYF. CDR3 DNA: TGTGCCAGCAGTCCAAACAGGGGAAACGAGCAGTACTTC.

In its sample, this clonotype was seen a few times. This chain joins TRBV15 and TRBJ2-6, with D possibly matching TRBD2 (5 bases). CDR1 and CDR2 from the germline V gene are LNHNV and YYDKDF (reference sequence). The CDR3 extends over 15 amino acids. Deletions cut 6 bases from V and 0 bases from J, with 9 bases between. CDR3 DNA: TGTGCCACCAGTCTGGACTTCTCTGGGGCCAACGTCCTGACTTTC. It codes for CATSLDFSGANVLTF.

This clonotype was counted a few times. The rearrangement links TRBV28 to TRBJ2-7, with D possibly TRBD1 on 7 matching bases. The V gene lost 1 base and the J gene lost 0 bases, with 22 bases spanning the gap. CDR1 and CDR2 from the germline V gene are MDHEN and SYDVKM. CDR3 length: 19 amino acids. CDR3 nucleotides: TGTGCCAGCAGTTTATTTATCTCTTTGGAGGGGGCCCTCTCCTACGAGCAGTACTTC. Amino acid sequence: CASSLFISLEGALSYEQYF.

Only a few counts were recorded for this clonotype. The CDR3 region is CASGPGNRGGDTQYF. DNA for the CDR3: TGTGCCAGCGGACCGGGCAACAGGGGGGGGGATACGCAGTATTTT. J is TRBJ2-3 and V is TRBV28; D might be TRBD1 (8 bases). CDR1 is MDHEN and CDR2 is SYDVKM in the germline V gene. The germline V and J ends were trimmed by 8 bases and 6 bases, with 21 bases remaining between them. This CDR3 has 15 amino acids. Using reference TRBV28 and TRBJ2-3 for the parts outside the CDR3, the full variable domain is DVKVTQSSRYLVKRTGEKVFLECVQDMDHENMFWYRQDPGLGLRLIYFSYDVKMKEKGDIPEGYSVSREKKERFSLILESASTNQTSMYLCASGPGNRGGDTQYFGPGTRLTVL.

A word on this clonotype: Relative to the germline gene, one junction end is altered; a read error may explain this. The V and J genes are TRBV5-1 and TRBJ2-1; tentatively, D is TRBD1 or TRBD2 (5 bases each). Germline V gene sequence: CDR1 SGHRS, CDR2 YFSETQ. The CDR3 runs to 20 residues. This CDR3 reads CASNLGQGDPNVMVYNEQFF. The CDR3 coding sequence is TGCGCCAGCAACTTGGGGCAGGGAGATCCTAATGTTATGGTGTACAATGAGCAGTTCTTC.

This clonotype was counted only a few times. The chain employs TRBV10-3 and TRBJ1-6; 7 nucleotides line up with TRBD1. The CDR3 has 18 residues. The germline V gene has CDR1 ENHRY and CDR2 SYGVKD. The V and J ends lost 0 bases and 5 bases, in that order; junction bases with no gene match: 10. Written as DNA, the CDR3 is TGTGCCATCAGTGAGTCGGGTGGACAGGAATATAATAATTCACCCCTCCACTTT. Translated: CAISESGGQEYNNSPLHF.

This rearrangement joins TRBV21-1 to TRBJ2-7. TRBV21-1 corresponds to a pseudogene. The CDR3 runs 14 residues. This CDR3 reads CARGHPTLPYEQYF. The CDR3 DNA follows: TGTGCCAGGGGTCATCCGACCCTTCCCTACGAGCAGTACTTC.

This clonotype turned up a few times. The chain joins TRBV6-1 to TRBJ2-4, with D perhaps being TRBD1 or TRBD2 (5 bases each). V was cut by 8 bases and J by 13 bases, with 21 bases left in between. The CDR3 consists of 13 residues. Germline assignment: CDR1 MNHNS and CDR2 SASEGT. CDR3 nucleotides: TGTGCCAGCCGCGACGGACGCGTCAGGGAGCAGTACTTC. It codes for CASRDGRVREQYF.

This clonotype has a count of ten or more. This chain uses TRBV5-5 with TRBJ2-5, with D perhaps TRBD1 (5 bases). The CDR3 covers 12 residues. The V end lost 4 bases, the J end lost 4 bases, and 8 bases lay between the germline ends. Germline lookup yields CDR1 SGHKS and CDR2 YYEKEE (reference sequence). This CDR3 reads CASSRRGETQYF. As DNA, the CDR3 is TGTGCCAGCAGCCGAAGGGGAGAGACCCAGTACTTC.

This clonotype was counted only a few times. The CDR3 nucleotides read TGCGCCAGCGGGCAGAAAGAGACCCAGTACTTC. The encoded protein is CASGQKETQYF. This chain connects TRBV5-1 to TRBJ2-5; D ambiguous. V was shortened by 7 bases and J by 3 bases, with 7 bases between the two germline ends. Germline loops: CDR1 SGHRS, CDR2 YFSETQ. The CDR3 spans 11 residues.

The chain combines TRBV2 with TRBJ2-3; no firm D call. Trimming cost V 6 bases and J 2 bases, with 9 bases left between them. This CDR3 comprises 13 residues. Germline values: CDR1 SNHLY, CDR2 FYNNEI. CDR3 protein: CASRVSYTDTQYF. CDR3 coding DNA: TGTGCCAGCAGGGTCAGCTACACAGATACGCAGTATTTT.

This chain links TRBV20-1 with TRBJ1-4, with D possibly being TRBD1 (5 bases). Trimming cost V 3 bases and J 3 bases, with 20 bases left between them. The CDR3 spans 17 residues. Germline CDR1 and CDR2: DFQATT and SNEGSKA (reference sequence). The CDR3 here is CSASPIGGNRANEKLFF. CDR3 DNA: TGCAGTGCTAGTCCCATTGGGGGGAATCGGGCTAATGAAAAACTGTTTTTT.

Regarding this clonotype: An end of the junction differs from the germline gene, which may be a read error. This chain joins TRBV2 and TRBJ2-3; 11 positions agree with TRBD2. The CDR3 has 15 residues. Germline V gene lookup returns CDR1 SNHLY and CDR2 FYNNEI. CDR3 amino acids: CVSRRLAGSTDTQYF. The CDR3 DNA sequence: TGTGTCAGCAGACGACTAGCGGGGAGCACAGATACGCAGTATTTT.

This chain joins TRBV7-9 and TRBJ1-1; D unresolved. The CDR3 contains 13 residues. The germline V gene encodes CDR1 SEHNR and CDR2 FQNEAQ (reference sequence). V was clipped by 11 bases and J by 7 bases, with 20 bases between them. CDR3 loop: CALSQAQGYEAFF. CDR3 DNA sequence: TGTGCCCTCAGCCAGGCCCAAGGATATGAAGCTTTCTTT.

In its sample, this clonotype was seen a few times. The chain uses TRBV20-1 and TRBJ2-3; D not resolved. V was trimmed by 6 bases and J by 3 bases, leaving 4 bases between them. CDR1 is DFQATT, CDR2 SNEGSKA, per germline (reference sequence). The CDR3 loop spans 10 amino acids. The DNA of the CDR3 is TGCAGTGCCGAGACAGATACGCAGTATTTT. Encoded protein: CSAETDTQYF.

The chain uses TRBV7-3 and TRBJ1-6, with D unresolved. The CDR3 is 15 residues long. In germline, CDR1 is SGHTA, CDR2 FQGTGA. Trimming stripped 2 bases from V and 8 bases from J, with 13 bases between. In DNA, the CDR3 is TGTGCCAGCAGCTTAGTCGGGGTTGAGTATTCACCCCTCCACTTT. This translates into CASSLVGVEYSPLHF.

This sequence joins TRBV7-9 and TRBJ2-3, with 13 bases fitting TRBD2. From germline, CDR1 is SEHNR and CDR2 FQNEAQ (reference sequence). J was trimmed by 4 bases and V by 5 bases; bases with no gene match: 6. There are 16 residues in the CDR3. DNA of the CDR3: TGTGCCAGCAGCGAAGGGACTAGCGGGGTCGCAGATACGCAGTATTTT. Translation: CASSEGTSGVADTQYF.

This rearrangement joins TRBV3-1 to TRBJ2-5; unclear D gene. CDR1 and CDR2 (germline): LGHDT, YNNKEL (reference sequence). CDR3 length: 15 amino acids. Deletions cut 0 bases from V and 4 bases from J, with 12 bases between. CDR3 coding DNA: TGTGCCAGCAGCCAAGACCCCCGGGTGCGAGAGACCCAGTACTTC. It yields the protein CASSQDPRVRETQYF.

The CDR3 region is CASSQDQWRKNTEAFF. The CDR3 DNA is TGTGCCAGCAGCCAAGATCAATGGCGAAAGAACACTGAAGCTTTCTTT. V is TRBV14 and J is TRBJ1-1; the D is unclear. The V gene lost 0 bases and the J gene lost 1 base, with 12 bases spanning the gap. The CDR3 length is 16 residues. Per the germline V gene, CDR1 is SGHDN and CDR2 is FVKESK.

The sample holds a few counts of this clonotype. The DNA of the CDR3 is TGCAGCGGGAACTACGGGACTAATGAAAAACTGTTTTTT. Residues: CSGNYGTNEKLFF. J is TRBJ1-4 and V is TRBV29-1; D is ambiguous. Per germline, CDR1 SQVTM and CDR2 ANQGSEA. This CDR3 has 13 amino acids. Trimming removed 7 bases at V and 2 bases at J, with 11 bases between. The complete variable domain, with remaining parts taken from reference TRBV29-1 and TRBJ1-4, reads SAVISQKPSRDICQRGTSLTIQCQVDSQVTMMFWYRQQPGQSLTLIATANQGSEATYESGFVIDKFPISRPNLTFSTLTVSNMSPEDSSIYLCSGNYGTNEKLFFGSGTQLSVL.

The chain carries TRBV6-1 and TRBJ1-1; TRBD1 matches at 8 bases. The V and J ends lost 8 bases and 6 bases, in that order; junction bases with no gene match: 11. The length of the CDR3 is 14 residues. Germline CDR1 is MNHNS and CDR2 is SASEGT. CDR3 residues: CASGSSGGDSEAFF. CDR3 DNA sequence: TGTGCCAGCGGATCCTCAGGGGGCGATTCTGAAGCTTTCTTT.

The chain recombines TRBV7-2 with TRBJ1-6; D remains ambiguous. The germline V gene has CDR1 SGHTA and CDR2 FQGNSA. V lost 1 base to trimming and J lost 11 bases, with 18 bases between them. The CDR3 length is 16 residues. The CDR3 is CASSLGSGTALAPLHF. CDR3 in DNA: TGTGCCAGCAGCTTAGGGAGTGGTACAGCCCTAGCACCCCTCCACTTT.

The rearrangement uses TRBV4-3 and TRBJ2-1, with no clear D. V shed 3 bases and J shed 0 bases, with 9 bases lying between them. The CDR3 is 15 residues long. The germline CDR1 and CDR2 sequences are LGHNA and YSLEER. The CDR3 DNA follows: TGCGCCAGCAGCCAGACAACAACCTCCTACAATGAGCAGTTCTTC. Translation: CASSQTTTSYNEQFF.

Notes on this clonotype: A read error may account for a junction end that differs from germline. The chain links TRBV18 to TRBJ2-6; possibly TRBD1 for D (5 bases). The CDR3 loop spans 16 amino acids. Germline V lookup: CDR1 KGHSH, CDR2 LQKENI. CDR3 nucleotides: TGTGCCAGCTCCCCCGACGGAGTCTCTGGGGCCAACATCCTGACTTTC. It specifies CASSPDGVSGANILTF. The complete variable domain, with remaining parts taken from reference TRBV18 and TRBJ2-6, reads NAGVMQNPRHLVRRRGQEARLRCSPMKGHSHVYWYRQLPEEGLKFMVYLQKENIIDESGMPKERFSAEFPKEGPSILRIQQVVRGDSAAYFCASSPDGVSGANILTFGAGSRLTVL.

The genes are TRBV9 and TRBJ1-1; 7 bases line up with TRBD1. Germline CDR1 SGDLS, CDR2 YYNGEE. CDR3 length equals 13 residues. Losses at the gene ends were 8 bases for V and 1 base for J; bases not matched to a gene: 5. The CDR3 is CASKGTANTEAFF. CDR3 DNA: TGTGCCAGTAAGGGGACAGCGAACACTGAAGCTTTCTTT.

The rearrangement links TRBV4-2 to TRBJ2-1; 8 nucleotides line up with TRBD2. V dropped 3 bases and J dropped 8; count of bases not matched to a gene: 12. Germline-derived CDR1 and CDR2 are LGHNA and YNFKEQ. This CDR3 region has 16 residues. CDR3 nucleotide sequence: TGTGCCAGCAGCCAGAAGGATCGGGGGGGGTTCGATGAGCAGTTCTTC. Its translation is CASSQKDRGGFDEQFF.

This clonotype came up once. The genes are TRBV4-1 and TRBJ1-2; D is perhaps TRBD1 (5 bases). The CDR3 has 15 amino acids. The germline gives CDR1 MGHRA, CDR2 YSYEKL. Trimming took off 0 bases at V and 8 bases at J, with 16 bases between the two ends. The CDR3: CASSQDSTSGFGYTF. In nucleotides, the CDR3 is TGCGCCAGCAGCCAAGACTCGACGTCAGGGTTCGGCTACACCTTC.

Here the CDR3 DNA reads TGCAGCGTTGGGGGACAGGGCGAGCAGTACTTC. It yields the protein CSVGGQGEQYF. The chain uses TRBV29-1 and TRBJ2-7; TRBD1 agrees at 9 bases. The CDR3 has 11 amino acids. Per germline, CDR1 SQVTM and CDR2 ANQGSEA. The junction had 1 base not matched to a gene; V was cut back by 4 bases and J by 6 bases.

The chain has TRBV11-2 and TRBJ2-5; TRBD2 matches 14 bases. The V gene's germline CDR1 is SGHAT and CDR2 FQNNGV. Unmatched junction bases numbered 19, after V lost 5 bases and J lost 11 bases. The CDR3 consists of 18 residues. CDR3 bases: TGTGCCAGCAGCCCCGGGACTAGCGGGGGAGGCTCCTACAATGAGCAGTACTTC. It codes for CASSPGTSGGGSYNEQYF.